One and the same sample provided the 17 T cell receptor beta chains below, sequenced in a study of monozygotic twins with inflammatory bowel disease. TCRdb reprocessed the 5' RACE reads; each CDR3 protein has one entry and no DNA is given. The specimen's table records some 170,000 distinct CDR3 sequences. Sequencing was carried out using blood. The receptors shown here come from a human donor with ulcerative colitis or Crohn's disease, or a healthy co-twin of an affected twin (not recorded which).

The V call is TRBV7-2, the J call TRBJ1-5. CDR1 is SGHTA, CDR2 FQGNSA, per germline. The CDR3 contains 14 residues. CDR3 loop: CASSLSTDYQPQHF.

The chain carries TRBV5-1 and TRBJ1-1; TCRdb indicates TRBD1, and absent DNA this call remains unverified. This CDR3 has 14 residues. In germline, CDR1 is SGHRS, CDR2 YFSETQ. CDR3 protein: CASSLTGGNTEAFF. Combining the CDR3 with reference TRBV5-1 and TRBJ1-1 gives the whole variable domain KAGVTQTPRYLIKTRGQQVTLSCSPISGHRSVSWYQQTPGQGLQFLFEYFSETQRNKGNFPGRFSGRQFSNSRSEMNVSTLELGDSALYLCASSLTGGNTEAFFGQGTRLTVV.

V gene TRBV10-3 combines with J gene TRBJ2-1. This CDR3 region has 18 residues. Per the germline V gene, CDR1 is ENHRY and CDR2 is SYGVKD. CDR3 loop: CAISQSTERRAITDEQFF.

The rearrangement uses TRBV5-1 and TRBJ2-7. The germline V gene has CDR1 SGHRS and CDR2 YFSETQ. The length of the CDR3 is 14 residues. The CDR3 reads CASSMGRGSYEQYF.

J is TRBJ2-5 and V is TRBV7-9; TCRdb proposes TRBD1, but this gene call is untestable without DNA. CDR3 size: 12 residues. Germline V gene data show CDR1 as SEHNR and CDR2 as FQNEAQ (reference sequence). The chain's CDR3 is CASGQNQETQYF.

The CDR3 sequence is CSAPTLRGRMAFYEQYF. V gene TRBV20-1 combines with J gene TRBJ2-7; no DNA is available, so the TRBD1 call from TCRdb remains unchecked. In germline, CDR1 is DFQATT, CDR2 SNEGSKA (reference sequence). The CDR3 length is 17 residues.

The CDR3 spells CASSSAGTDYEQYF. The rearrangement joins TRBV6-6 to TRBJ2-7; no DNA is available, so the TRBD1 call from TCRdb remains unchecked. The CDR3 has 14 amino acids. CDR1 MNHNY and CDR2 SVGAGI come from the germline V gene (reference sequence).

The chain uses TRBV27 and TRBJ2-2; TCRdb selects TRBD1, and the lack of DNA leaves this call unchecked. Germline V gene data show CDR1 as MNHEY and CDR2 as SMNVEV (reference sequence). The CDR3 sequence is 16 residues long. CDR3 amino acids: CASSPGIHPLAGELFF.

This chain joins TRBV5-4 and TRBJ1-1; as DNA is missing, the TRBD1 call by TCRdb cannot be tested. The length of the CDR3 is 15 residues. Germline V gene sequence: CDR1 SGHNT, CDR2 YYREEE (reference sequence). CDR3 sequence reads: CASSQPTAMNTEAFF.

V is TRBV29-1 and J is TRBJ2-3; without DNA, the TCRdb call of TRBD1 cannot be checked. CDR3 length: 13 residues. The germline CDR1 and CDR2 sequences are SQVTM and ANQGSEA. The chain's CDR3 is CSGPGPLGNTQYF.

The V and J genes are TRBV3-1 and TRBJ2-1; TCRdb's D gene call, TRBD2, goes unchecked for lack of DNA. CDR3 length: 15 amino acids. Germline assignment: CDR1 LGHDT and CDR2 YNNKEL (reference sequence). CDR3 loop: CASSTSGDPYNEQFF.

The chain links TRBV6-2 or TRBV6-3 to TRBJ1-5; the D gene TCRdb calls, TRBD1, cannot be checked with no DNA. Germline values: CDR1 MNHEY, CDR2 SVGEGT. The CDR3 totals 16 residues. CDR3 protein: CASSDDRESGNQPQHF.

The V gene is TRBV10-3, the J gene TRBJ2-1. The germline V gene encodes CDR1 ENHRY and CDR2 SYGVKD. This CDR3 region has 16 residues. Here the CDR3 reads CAISESKGSQVNEQFF.

This clonotype is medium-sized by frequency. The chain joins TRBV29-1 to TRBJ1-2; TCRdb picks TRBD1, but there is no DNA to check that call. CDR1 and CDR2 from the germline V gene are SQVTM and ANQGSEA. The CDR3 is 13 residues long. The CDR3 is CSVGPQGGFGYTF.

The V call is TRBV15, the J call TRBJ1-5. The germline CDR1 and CDR2 sequences are LNHNV and YYDKDF (reference sequence). This CDR3 comprises 15 residues. The chain's CDR3 is CATSRDLGYNQPQHF. Together with reference TRBV15 and TRBJ1-5, the CDR3 gives the full variable domain: DAMVIQNPRYQVTQFGKPVTLSCSQTLNHNVMYWYQQKSSQAPKLLFHYYDKDFNNEADTPDNFQSRRPNTSFCFLDIRSPGLGDTAMYLCATSRDLGYNQPQHFGDGTRLSIL.

The genes are TRBV18 and TRBJ1-1; TCRdb names TRBD1, which stays unverified in the absence of DNA. CDR3 length: 17 residues. Germline CDR1 KGHSH, CDR2 LQKENI. The CDR3 loop is CASSPPIQGVAGTEAFF.

The chain carries TRBV19 and TRBJ2-1; with no DNA, the TCRdb D assignment of TRBD2 cannot be verified. Per germline, CDR1 LNHDA and CDR2 SQIVND (reference sequence). This CDR3 spans 12 amino acids. CDR3 sequence reads: CASRGLAYEQFF.